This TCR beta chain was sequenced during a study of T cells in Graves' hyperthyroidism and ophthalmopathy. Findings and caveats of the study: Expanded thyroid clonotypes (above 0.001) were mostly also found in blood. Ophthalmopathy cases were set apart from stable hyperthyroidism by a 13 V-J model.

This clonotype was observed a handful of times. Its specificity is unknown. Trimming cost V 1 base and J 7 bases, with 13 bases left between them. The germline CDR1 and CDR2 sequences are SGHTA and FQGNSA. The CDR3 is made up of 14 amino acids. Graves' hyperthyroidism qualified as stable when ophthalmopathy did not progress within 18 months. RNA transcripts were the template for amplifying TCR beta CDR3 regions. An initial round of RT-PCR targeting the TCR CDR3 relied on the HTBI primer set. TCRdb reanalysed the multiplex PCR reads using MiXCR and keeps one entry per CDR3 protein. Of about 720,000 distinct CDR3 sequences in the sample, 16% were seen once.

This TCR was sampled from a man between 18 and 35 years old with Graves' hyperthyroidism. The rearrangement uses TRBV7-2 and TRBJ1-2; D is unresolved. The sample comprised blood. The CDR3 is CASSLGGNLIGYTF. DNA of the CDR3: TGTGCCAGCAGCTTAGGAGGGAACCTCATTGGCTACACCTTC. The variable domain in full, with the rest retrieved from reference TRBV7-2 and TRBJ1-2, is GAGVSQSPSNKVTEKGKDVELRCDPISGHTALYWYRQSLGQGLEFLIYFQGNSAPDKSGLPSDRFSAERTGGSVSTLTIQRTQQEDSAVYLCASSLGGNLIGYTFGSGTRLTVV.